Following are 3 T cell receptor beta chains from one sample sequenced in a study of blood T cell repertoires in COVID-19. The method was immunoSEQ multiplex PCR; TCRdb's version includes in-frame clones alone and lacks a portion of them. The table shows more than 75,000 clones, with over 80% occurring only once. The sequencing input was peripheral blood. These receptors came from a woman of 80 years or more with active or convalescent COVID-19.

CDR3 amino acids: CASSPDIPNTGELFF. For the CDR3, the DNA is TGTGCCAGCAGTCCGGACATTCCAAACACCGGGGAGCTGTTTTTT. The chain links TRBV27 to TRBJ2-2, with a possible D match to TRBD1 (5 bases). Germline V gene sequence: CDR1 MNHEY, CDR2 SMNVEV (reference sequence). Trimming removed 5 bases from V and 2 bases from J, with 12 bases in between. CDR3 length equals 15 residues.

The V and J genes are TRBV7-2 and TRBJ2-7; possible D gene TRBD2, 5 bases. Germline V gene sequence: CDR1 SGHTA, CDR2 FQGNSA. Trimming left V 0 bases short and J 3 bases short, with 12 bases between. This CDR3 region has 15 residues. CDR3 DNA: TGTGCCAGCAGCTTAGCTAGCGCTTCCCTCTACGAGCAGTACTTC. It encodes CASSLASASLYEQYF.

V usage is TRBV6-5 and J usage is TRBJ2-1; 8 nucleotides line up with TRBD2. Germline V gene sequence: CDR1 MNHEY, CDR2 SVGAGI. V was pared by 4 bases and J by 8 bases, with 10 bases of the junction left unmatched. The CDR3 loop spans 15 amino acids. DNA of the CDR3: TGTGCCAGCAGTTTCACGACCGGGAGGGACCATGAGCAGTTCTTC. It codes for CASSFTTGRDHEQFF.